The 15 T cell receptor beta chains reported below all come from one sample, sequenced in a study of T cells in Graves' hyperthyroidism and ophthalmopathy. TCR beta CDR3 region amplification was performed from RNA transcripts. The HTBI primer set drove a first-round RT-PCR of the TCR CDR3. A single record per CDR3 protein comes from TCRdb applying MiXCR to the multiplex PCR reads. The data hold 250,000 or so distinct CDR3 sequences, with less than 15% observed a single time. The sample comprised blood. Receptors originate from a woman in her 40s with Graves' hyperthyroidism that later progressed to Graves' ophthalmopathy.

The sample holds many counts of this clonotype. The V gene is TRBV7-6, the J gene TRBJ2-3; the D gene is possibly TRBD1 (5 bases). Looked up from germline, CDR1 is SGHVS and CDR2 is FNYEAQ. V dropped 1 base and J dropped 3 bases, with 11 bases sitting between them. The CDR3 has 15 residues. The CDR3 DNA follows: TGTGCCAGCAGCTTAGGGACAATCGCAACAGATACGCAGTATTTT. The encoded protein is CASSLGTIATDTQYF.

At least ten counts were recorded for this clonotype. CDR3 residues: CASSPRRQGYYEQYF. CDR3 DNA: TGTGCCAGCAGCCCCCGACGACAGGGATACTACGAGCAGTACTTC. V usage is TRBV11-2 and J usage is TRBJ2-7, with 7 bases matching TRBD1. The CDR3 length is 15 residues. CDR1 and CDR2 from the germline V gene are SGHAT and FQNNGV. Germline trimming cut 5 bases from V and 3 bases from J; bases unmatched to any gene: 10.

This clonotype has a count of ten or more. The chain carries TRBV9 and TRBJ2-3, with TRBD1 matching over 9 bases. The ends lost 1 base at V and 0 bases at J; junction bases unmatched: 3. The length of the CDR3 is 16 residues. CDR1 and CDR2 (germline): SGDLS, YYNGEE. CDR3 amino acids: CASSVYGQGSTDTQYF. CDR3 nucleotide sequence: TGTGCCAGCAGCGTATACGGACAGGGGAGCACAGATACGCAGTATTTT.

This clonotype was recorded at least ten times. V usage is TRBV6-5 and J usage is TRBJ2-3, with D unresolved. Germline V CDR1 and CDR2: MNHEY, SVGAGI. Trimming removed 2 bases at V and 0 bases at J, with 6 bases between. The CDR3 extends over 14 amino acids. CDR3 bases: TGTGCCAGCAGTTACCTGGCTAGCACAGATACGCAGTATTTT. Translation: CASSYLASTDTQYF.

This clonotype was detected many times. This sequence joins TRBV19 and TRBJ2-7; 10 bases agree with TRBD2. The length of the CDR3 is 15 residues. The germline V gene encodes CDR1 LNHDA and CDR2 SQIVND (reference sequence). V was pared by 9 bases and J by 3 bases, with 11 bases of the junction left unmatched. The CDR3 DNA is TGTGCCAGGAAAGGGGGGACTAGCGACTACTACGAGCAGTACTTC. As protein: CARKGGTSDYYEQYF.

This chain links TRBV5-8 with TRBJ2-7, with D possibly called TRBD1 or TRBD2 (5 bases each). This CDR3 region has 12 residues. Between the trimmed V and J ends, which lost 4 bases and 5 bases, there was a span of 10 bases. Germline V gene lookup returns CDR1 SGHTS and CDR2 YDEGEE. The CDR3 loop is CASSPGADEQYF. For the CDR3, the DNA is TGTGCCAGCAGCCCCGGGGCTGACGAGCAGTACTTC.

This clonotype was observed at least ten times. This chain uses TRBV10-3 with TRBJ1-4; D perhaps matches TRBD1 (5 bases). The CDR3 consists of 14 residues. Trimming took 10 bases from V and 1 from J, leaving 13 bases between them. CDR1 and CDR2 from the germline V gene are ENHRY and SYGVKD. The CDR3 loop reads CATDPQGTNEKLFF. DNA of the CDR3: TGTGCCACCGACCCTCAGGGAACTAATGAAAAACTGTTTTTT.

The chain recombines TRBV5-1 with TRBJ2-5; D possibly matches TRBD1 or TRBD2 (6 bases each). Germline values: CDR1 SGHRS, CDR2 YFSETQ. This CDR3 is 17 amino acids long. V lost 0 bases and J 5 bases, leaving 20 bases between the germline ends. CDR3 in amino acids: CASSLAGSEGGGETQYF. In DNA, the CDR3 is TGCGCCAGCAGCTTGGCCGGGTCCGAAGGAGGGGGGGAGACCCAGTACTTC.

There are many counts of this clonotype. The chain links TRBV28 to TRBJ2-7, with 8 bases that match TRBD2. In germline, CDR1 is MDHEN, CDR2 SYDVKM. The CDR3 length is 15 residues. The V segment lost 1 base and the J segment 6 bases; nucleotides outside the gene matches: 8. The CDR3 spells CASSLFGGRKGEQYF. The CDR3 nucleotides read TGTGCCAGCAGTTTATTTGGCGGGAGGAAGGGCGAGCAGTACTTC. The full variable domain, with the rest looked up from reference TRBV28 and TRBJ2-7, is DVKVTQSSRYLVKRTGEKVFLECVQDMDHENMFWYRQDPGLGLRLIYFSYDVKMKEKGDIPEGYSVSREKKERFSLILESASTNQTSMYLCASSLFGGRKGEQYFGPGTRLTVT.

This chain links TRBV5-6 with TRBJ1-5; no clear D. Per the germline V gene, CDR1 is SGHDT and CDR2 is YYEEEE. The CDR3 loop spans 13 amino acids. V dropped 4 bases and J dropped 6 bases, with 11 bases sitting between them. CDR3 nucleotide sequence: TGTGCCAGCAGCGGGTTCGGGAGTCAGCCCCAGCATTTT. Translated, it gives CASSGFGSQPQHF.

This clonotype has ten or more counts. J is TRBJ2-1 and V is TRBV27, with D maybe TRBD1 (6 bases). V shed 5 bases and J shed 6 bases, with 14 bases lying between them. The CDR3 has 14 amino acids. Germline assignment: CDR1 MNHEY and CDR2 SMNVEV (reference sequence). The DNA of the CDR3 is TGTGCCAGCAGTCACATTACAGGGTTCAATGAGCAGTTCTTC. Amino acids: CASSHITGFNEQFF.

In its sample, this clonotype was seen a few times. The J gene is TRBJ2-5, the V gene TRBV11-2; tentatively, D is TRBD1 or TRBD2 (5 bases each). The CDR3 runs 17 residues. Germline lookup yields CDR1 SGHAT and CDR2 FQNNGV. V lost 2 bases and J 4 bases, leaving 20 bases between the germline ends. CDR3: CASSLWGTGPEGETQYF. CDR3 nucleotide sequence: TGTGCCAGCAGCTTATGGGGCACTGGGCCCGAGGGAGAGACCCAGTACTTC.

This clonotype showed up many times. V and J are TRBV28 and TRBJ2-6; 8 bases line up with TRBD1. V trimming: 5 bases; J trimming: 2 bases; junction bases outside the gene matches: 5. The CDR3 has 16 residues. Germline V gives CDR1 MDHEN, CDR2 SYDVKM. The CDR3 protein is CASSARQGTGANVLTF. The CDR3 region has the DNA TGTGCCAGCAGTGCCCGACAGGGGACTGGGGCCAACGTCCTGACTTTC.

The chain uses TRBV5-1 and TRBJ2-1, with D unresolved. Germline-derived CDR1 and CDR2 are SGHRS and YFSETQ. The CDR3 is made up of 16 amino acids. The V gene lost 4 bases and the J gene lost 8 bases, with 22 bases spanning the gap. CDR3: CASSPFGRTVGDEQFF. The CDR3 DNA reads as TGCGCCAGCAGCCCGTTCGGCCGGACCGTAGGAGATGAGCAGTTCTTC.

This clonotype came up many times. The rearrangement uses TRBV28 and TRBJ2-5, with 10 positions matching TRBD1. The better agreement between TRBJ2-4 and the DNA end casts doubt on the J call. Germline CDR1 and CDR2: MDHEN and SYDVKM. The CDR3 has 14 residues. The CDR3, as DNA: TGTGCCAGCAGTTTGGGACAGGGGATCCCCATTCAGTACTTC. Residues: CASSLGQGIPIQYF.